These 25 T cell receptor beta chains originate from one sample sequenced in a study of T cells in tuberculosis. Repertoires were generated with immunoSEQ multiplex PCR, while TCRdb's copy carries only in-frame clones and drops some. Here the sample spans some 30,000 clones, around 94% being singletons. Source material: PBMCs. The source is a donor between 10 and 35 years old with latent tuberculosis or without tuberculosis infection.

CDR3 region: CASSRWRNTEAFF. CDR3 coding DNA: TGTGCCAGCAGCCGTTGGAGGAACACTGAAGCTTTCTTT. The chain is built from TRBV11-2 and TRBJ1-1, with D unclear. Trimming pared 5 bases from V and 1 base from J, leaving 8 bases between. CDR3 length: 13 amino acids. Per the germline V gene, CDR1 is SGHAT and CDR2 is FQNNGV.

V usage is TRBV6-5 and J usage is TRBJ1-1; no clear D gene. Per germline, CDR1 MNHEY and CDR2 SVGAGI. This CDR3 has 14 amino acids. Trimming cost V 4 bases and J 6 bases, with 15 bases left between them. The CDR3 reads CASSFLSRIPEAFF. The DNA for the CDR3 is TGTGCCAGCAGTTTTCTATCGAGGATCCCTGAAGCTTTCTTT.

The chain uses TRBV6-1 and TRBJ1-2; possibly TRBD1 for D (6 bases). The CDR3 loop spans 14 amino acids. Germline-derived CDR1 and CDR2 are MNHNS and SASEGT. Trimming removed 2 bases from V and 5 bases from J, with 12 bases in between. CDR3 bases: TGTGCCAGCAGTGAAAGGGGGACACCTTATGGCTACACCTTC. It encodes CASSERGTPYGYTF.

This chain joins TRBV29-1 and TRBJ2-7; tentative D call: TRBD1 (5 bases). Germline V gene lookup returns CDR1 SQVTM and CDR2 ANQGSEA. The ends were cut back, 3 bases at V and 5 bases at J, with 14 bases in the middle. The CDR3 sequence is 13 residues long. CDR3 sequence: CSVDGRARDEQYF. In DNA, the CDR3 is TGCAGCGTTGATGGCAGGGCCAGAGACGAGCAGTACTTC.

The chain couples TRBV5-1 to TRBJ2-5, with TRBD2 identical over 10 bases. This CDR3 spans 16 amino acids. V was pared by 4 bases and J by 1 base, with 7 bases of the junction left unmatched. Germline CDR1 SGHRS, CDR2 YFSETQ. For the CDR3, the DNA is TGCGCCAGCAGCCCCAGTGTAGCGGGAGGCCAAGAGACCCAGTACTTC. This codes for CASSPSVAGGQETQYF.

The rearrangement links TRBV25-1 to TRBJ1-4; 10 nucleotides align to TRBD1. The germline gives CDR1 MGHDK, CDR2 SYGVNS. The CDR3 consists of 15 residues. J gave up 6 bases and V 4 bases, and 5 bases lay outside the gene matches. The CDR3 sequence: CASSGGDRGDEKLFF. The CDR3 DNA sequence: TGTGCCAGCAGTGGGGGGGACAGGGGTGATGAAAAACTGTTTTTT.

The chain links TRBV7-2 to TRBJ2-7; D might be TRBD2 (6 bases). V dropped 5 bases and J dropped 3 bases, with 14 bases sitting between them. Germline CDR1 SGHTA, CDR2 FQGNSA. The CDR3 contains 14 residues. The CDR3 reads CASSEAGTNYEQYF. Written as DNA, the CDR3 is TGTGCCAGCAGCGAGGCGGGAACGAACTACGAGCAGTACTTC.

This clone has a single count. This chain joins TRBV13 and TRBJ1-3; TRBD1 aligns across 7 bases. Losses at the gene ends were 5 bases for V and 0 bases for J; bases not matched to a gene: 4. Germline CDR1 reads PRHDT; CDR2 reads FYEKMQ (reference sequence). This CDR3 has 15 residues. The CDR3 nucleotides are TGTGCCAGCAGCCGGGACAGAAGCTCTGGAAACACCATATATTTT. It codes for CASSRDRSSGNTIYF.

This clone appeared once. The J gene is TRBJ1-5, the V gene TRBV6-1; D ambiguous. With 2 bases removed from V and 6 bases from J, the gap between germline ends came to 11 bases. Per the germline V gene, CDR1 is MNHNS and CDR2 is SASEGT. This CDR3 comprises 14 residues. CDR3 residues: CASSEWAGGQPQHF. The CDR3 region has the DNA TGTGCCAGCAGTGAATGGGCGGGAGGTCAGCCCCAGCATTTT.

V gene TRBV6-6 combines with J gene TRBJ2-7; a weak D match, TRBD2 (6 bases). V lost 0 bases, J lost 0 bases, and 9 bases lay in between. The V gene's germline CDR1 is MNHNY and CDR2 SVGAGI (reference sequence). This CDR3 contains 15 residues. The CDR3, as DNA: TGTGCCAGCAGTTACTCGGTCGGGGGCTCCTACGAGCAGTACTTC. This gives the protein CASSYSVGGSYEQYF.

This chain uses TRBV4-1 with TRBJ2-3, with TRBD2 as a possible D gene (6 bases). The V end lost 1 base, the J end lost 0 bases, and 14 bases lay between the germline ends. This CDR3 region has 17 residues. Germline V lookup: CDR1 MGHRA, CDR2 YSYEKL. CDR3 sequence (DNA): TGCGCCAGCAGCCAAGTAGCGAGCGGGCGTAGCACAGATACGCAGTATTTT. Protein product: CASSQVASGRSTDTQYF.

The chain recombines TRBV18 with TRBJ2-1; D gene uncertain. The V end lost 3 bases, the J end lost 5 bases, and 8 bases lay between the germline ends. This CDR3 spans 13 amino acids. CDR1 KGHSH and CDR2 LQKENI come from the germline V gene. This CDR3 is CASSPSTDNEQFF. CDR3 sequence (DNA): TGTGCCAGCTCACCGAGCACGGACAATGAGCAGTTCTTC.

The chain carries TRBV5-1 and TRBJ2-1; 7 nucleotides match TRBD2. Germline V lookup: CDR1 SGHRS, CDR2 YFSETQ. V shed 1 base and J 7 bases; nucleotides not matched to a gene: 11. The CDR3 consists of 16 residues. The CDR3 DNA reads TGCGCCAGCAGCTTGCCTCTAGCGGATCTCCGGAATGAGCAGTTCTTC. Amino acid sequence: CASSLPLADLRNEQFF.

The chain has TRBV5-1 and TRBJ2-1, with D hard to call. Germline assignment: CDR1 SGHRS and CDR2 YFSETQ. V was pared by 5 bases and J by 0 bases, with 9 bases between. The CDR3 loop spans 14 amino acids. CDR3: CASSTLSSYNEQFF. CDR3 nucleotides: TGCGCCAGCAGTACCCTTAGCTCCTACAATGAGCAGTTCTTC.

DNA for the CDR3: TGTGCCAGCAGCCCCCGAGGGCTAGCGGATACCGGGGAGCTGTTTTTT. It yields the protein CASSPRGLADTGELFF. This chain uses TRBV5-4 with TRBJ2-2; 7 nucleotides align to TRBD2. Germline V gives CDR1 SGHNT, CDR2 YYREEE (reference sequence). The CDR3 has 16 amino acids. The V and J ends lost 4 bases and 5 bases, in that order; junction bases with no gene match: 11.

This clone was detected only once. This chain connects TRBV11-2 to TRBJ1-2; weak D call: TRBD1 (5 bases). Looked up from germline, CDR1 is SGHAT and CDR2 is FQNNGV. The CDR3 consists of 14 residues. Deletions cut 5 bases from V and 2 bases from J, with 12 bases between. CDR3 nucleotide sequence: TGTGCCAGCAGCCCTACAGGTCTAAACTATGGCTACACCTTC. Amino acid sequence: CASSPTGLNYGYTF.

This clone was seen only once. The chain joins TRBV6-1 to TRBJ1-1; D ambiguous. The CDR3 is 14 amino acids. Germline CDR1 is MNHNS and CDR2 is SASEGT. V lost 2 bases, J lost 2 bases, and 9 bases lay in between. The chain's CDR3 is CASSEINSNTEAFF. The DNA of the CDR3 is TGTGCCAGCAGTGAAATCAACAGTAACACTGAAGCTTTCTTT.

The CDR3 nucleotides are TGCGCCAGCAGCTTAGGGGCGAATACGCAGTATTTT. It specifies CASSLGANTQYF. This chain links TRBV5-1 with TRBJ2-3; TRBD1 might be the D (5 bases). The CDR3 is 12 amino acids. Trimming took off 2 bases at V and 7 bases at J, with 8 bases between the two ends. Germline values: CDR1 SGHRS, CDR2 YFSETQ. The entire variable domain, with the rest obtained from reference TRBV5-1 and TRBJ2-3, is as follows: KAGVTQTPRYLIKTRGQQVTLSCSPISGHRSVSWYQQTPGQGLQFLFEYFSETQRNKGNFPGRFSGRQFSNSRSEMNVSTLELGDSALYLCASSLGANTQYFGPGTRLTVL.

This clone came up once. J is TRBJ1-1 and V is TRBV19; 9 nucleotides agree with TRBD1. Per the germline V gene, CDR1 is LNHDA and CDR2 is SQIVND (reference sequence). CDR3 length equals 15 residues. V lost 1 base to trimming and J lost 1 base; unmatched junction nucleotides: 1. The DNA for the CDR3 is TGTGCCAGTAGTATAGTGGGACAGGGGAACACTGAAGCTTTCTTT. Amino acid sequence: CASSIVGQGNTEAFF.

For the CDR3, the DNA is TGTGCCTGGAGCCTAGCGGGAGGACTCAGCACAGATACGCAGTATTTT. Translating gives CAWSLAGGLSTDTQYF. The chain recombines TRBV30 with TRBJ2-3, with 11 bases identical to TRBD2. V lost 3 bases to trimming and J lost 0 bases; unmatched junction nucleotides: 5. The CDR3 has 16 amino acids. Germline V gene lookup returns CDR1 GTSNPN and CDR2 SVGIG (reference sequence).

This clone has only one observation. The chain combines TRBV10-3 with TRBJ1-3, with 8 bases fitting TRBD1. Germline-derived CDR1 and CDR2 are ENHRY and SYGVKD. V was pared by 9 bases and J by 0 bases, with 4 bases of the junction left unmatched. The CDR3 extends over 14 amino acids. The DNA for the CDR3 is TGTGCCATAGGGGACAGGACCTCTGGAAACACCATATATTTT. Translation: CAIGDRTSGNTIYF.

The J gene is TRBJ2-3, the V gene TRBV10-1; 7 positions match TRBD1. In germline, CDR1 is WNHNN, CDR2 SYGVQD (reference sequence). The trim removed 4 bases at V and 1 base at J, leaving 5 bases unmatched. The CDR3 is 15 amino acids. The CDR3 region is CASSAQTGGTDTQYF. The CDR3 DNA follows: TGCGCCAGCAGTGCTCAAACAGGGGGCACAGATACGCAGTATTTT.

The chain is built from TRBV4-2 and TRBJ2-1; 8 bases fit TRBD2. With 0 bases clipped from V and 0 bases from J, the junction kept 4 bases outside the gene matches. CDR1 is LGHNA and CDR2 is YNFKEQ in the germline V gene. The CDR3 has 17 residues. The CDR3 nucleotides read TGTGCCAGCAGCCAAGATGGGGGGACTAGCTCCTACAATGAGCAGTTCTTC. As protein: CASSQDGGTSSYNEQFF.

In regard to this clone: This may be a read error, as it is one base from a much larger clone. The rearrangement links TRBV2 to TRBJ2-5, with 7 bases fitting TRBD2. Looked up from germline, CDR1 is SNHLY and CDR2 is FYNNEI. With 5 bases clipped from V and 13 bases from J, the junction kept 13 bases outside the gene matches. The CDR3 has 13 amino acids. This CDR3 is CASSRGLGGGGYF. The CDR3 nucleotides read TGTGCCAGCAGTCGTGGACTGGGCGGGGGAGGGTACTTC.

J is TRBJ1-5 and V is TRBV30; D remains ambiguous. Between the trimmed V and J ends, which lost 2 bases and 0 bases, there was a span of 5 bases. Looked up from germline, CDR1 is GTSNPN and CDR2 is SVGIG (reference sequence). There are 13 residues in the CDR3. The CDR3 loop reads CAWSQNSNQPQHF. CDR3 sequence (DNA): TGTGCCTGGAGTCAGAATAGCAATCAGCCCCAGCATTTT.